The 5 T cell receptor beta chains listed next were all sequenced from one sample in a study of OX40 agonist ivuxolimab in advanced cancers. Produced via immunoSEQ multiplex PCR; TCRdb's table is partial and in-frame only. The sample includes roughly 69,000 clones, roughly nine tenths of them seen just once. Material: CD4+ or CD8+ T cells sorted from blood, obtained in a trial of the OX40 agonist ivuxolimab. Receptors originate from an adult with an advanced solid tumor such as melanoma, head and neck, liver or kidney cancer.

The chain couples TRBV2 to TRBJ1-1; no clear D. V lost 1 base to trimming and J lost 0 bases, with 6 bases between them. CDR1 SNHLY and CDR2 FYNNEI come from the germline V gene. The CDR3 sequence is 14 residues long. This CDR3 is CASSEGTLNTEAFF. The DNA of the CDR3 is TGTGCCAGCAGTGAAGGGACCCTGAACACTGAAGCTTTCTTT.

This rearrangement joins TRBV6-1 to TRBJ1-4, with D maybe TRBD1 (6 bases). CDR3 length: 16 amino acids. Trimming stripped 4 bases from V and 4 bases from J, with 16 bases between. The germline V gene has CDR1 MNHNS and CDR2 SASEGT. The chain's CDR3 is CASSGLGGGLNEKLFF. DNA for the CDR3: TGTGCCAGCAGTGGACTGGGGGGGGGCCTTAATGAAAAACTGTTTTTT.

DNA for the CDR3: TGTGCCAGCAGCTTAGGAGCCGGGACAGGGGTAGCCGAGCAGTACTTC. Its translation: CASSLGAGTGVAEQYF. The V call is TRBV7-6, the J call TRBJ2-7, with 10 positions matching TRBD1. Germline CDR1 is SGHVS and CDR2 is FNYEAQ. This CDR3 comprises 16 residues. The V and J ends lost 1 base and 6 bases, in that order; junction bases with no gene match: 9.

The chain carries TRBV7-3 and TRBJ2-7, with 7 positions matching TRBD2. The J segment lost 2 bases and the V segment lost 0 bases, leaving 4 bases of the junction unmatched. The CDR3 totals 15 residues. Germline V gene data show CDR1 as SGHTA and CDR2 as FQGTGA. The CDR3 loop reads CASSLTGGGTYEQYF. CDR3 DNA sequence: TGTGCCAGCAGCTTAACTGGCGGGGGAACCTACGAGCAGTACTTC.

The genes are TRBV4-3 and TRBJ2-1, with a tentative D call TRBD2 (6 bases). Looked up from germline, CDR1 is LGHNA and CDR2 is YSLEER. The CDR3 runs 15 residues. With 1 base removed from V and 9 bases from J, the gap between germline ends came to 16 bases. The DNA for the CDR3 is TGCGCCAGCAGCCAAGGTAGTGGAGGGCCCGGTGAGCAGTTCTTC. It yields the protein CASSQGSGGPGEQFF.